The present T cell receptor (beta chain) was sequenced within a study of response to subunit inactivated influenza vaccine. The study's findings and limits: The authors offered the suggestion that each seasonal influenza vaccination recruits few new T cells.

With 4 bases clipped from V and 0 bases from J, the junction kept 12 bases outside the gene matches. Germline-derived CDR1 and CDR2 are MDHEN and SYDVKM. The CDR3 is 17 residues long. TCRdb re-called the RT-PCR reads through MiXCR, storing one row per CDR3 protein. The repertoire holds around 180,000 distinct CDR3 sequences, around a tenth seen once, with approximately 11% in the top ten. This clonotype was picked up a small number of times. The antigen is undetermined. The source material was non-naive T cells sorted from PBMCs, sampled on the day of vaccination. The clonotype originates from a man between 45 and 60 years old who received an inactivated influenza vaccine. The genes are TRBV28 and TRBJ2-7, with 7 positions matching TRBD1. The CDR3 DNA reads as TGTGCCAGCAGTTCCCCCCAACAGGGGCAAAGCTCCTACGAGCAGTACTTC. It translates to CASSSPQQGQSSYEQYF.